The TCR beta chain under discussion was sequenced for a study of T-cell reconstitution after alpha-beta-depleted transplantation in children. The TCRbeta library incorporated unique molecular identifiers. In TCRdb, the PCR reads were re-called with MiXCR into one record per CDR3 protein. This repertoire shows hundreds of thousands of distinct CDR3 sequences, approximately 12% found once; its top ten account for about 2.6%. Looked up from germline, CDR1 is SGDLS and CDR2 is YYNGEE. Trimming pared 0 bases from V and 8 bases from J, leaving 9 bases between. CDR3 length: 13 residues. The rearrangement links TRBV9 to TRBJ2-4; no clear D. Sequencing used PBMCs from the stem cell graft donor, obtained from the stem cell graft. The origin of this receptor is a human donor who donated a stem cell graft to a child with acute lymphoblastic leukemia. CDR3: CASSVGSADIQYF. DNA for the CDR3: TGTGCCAGCAGCGTAGGGTCTGCGGACATTCAGTACTTC.